One and the same sample provided the 7 T cell receptor beta chains below, sequenced in a study of beta chain features in type 1 diabetes. Points from the study as a whole: Among patients with Type 1 diabetes, TCRB CDR3s were moderately but significantly shorter in every one of the four CD4+ subsets.

Their target antigens are unknown. Of the isolated RNA, all was reverse transcribed, and so the sequenced material was expressed TCRB transcripts. Sequencing was performed with immunoSEQ multiplex PCR; in TCRdb, only in-frame clones are kept and a portion is missing. Here the sample spans around 600,000 clones, around 12% being singletons. Sequencing used naive CD4+ T cells from blood. These receptors all come from a man aged 30 to 39 with type 1 diabetes.

Only a few counts were recorded for this clone. The CDR3 protein is CASSVLYTEAFF. The CDR3, as DNA: TGTGCCAGCAGTGTTTTGTACACTGAAGCTTTCTTT. The chain recombines TRBV6-1 with TRBJ1-1; D unresolved. The CDR3 consists of 12 residues. Germline V lookup: CDR1 MNHNS, CDR2 SASEGT. Trimming pared 4 bases from V and 3 bases from J, leaving 6 bases between.

The V gene is TRBV2, the J gene TRBJ1-5, with D perhaps TRBD1 (5 bases). The CDR3 sequence is 15 residues long. The germline V gene encodes CDR1 SNHLY and CDR2 FYNNEI. Trimming shortened V by 0 bases and J by 7 bases, and 13 bases separated the two germline ends. The CDR3 spells CASSEALLQGQPQHF. CDR3 bases: TGTGCCAGCAGTGAAGCGCTTCTGCAGGGACAGCCCCAGCATTTT.

This chain connects TRBV7-9 to TRBJ2-7; the D gene is possibly TRBD1 (5 bases). The V end was cut by 0 bases, the J end by 4 bases, with 13 bases between. The germline gives CDR1 SEHNR, CDR2 FQNEAQ (reference sequence). The CDR3 spans 15 residues. The DNA of the CDR3 is TGTGCCAGCAGCTTAGCCGGGCTGAACAGGTACGAGCAGTACTTC. It yields the protein CASSLAGLNRYEQYF.

Only a few counts were recorded for this clone. This chain connects TRBV18 to TRBJ1-2, with 8 bases lining up with TRBD1. Germline values: CDR1 KGHSH, CDR2 LQKENI. With 3 bases clipped from V and 0 bases from J, the junction kept 6 bases outside the gene matches. The CDR3 length is 16 residues. The CDR3 DNA follows: TGTGCCAGCTCACCGCCCGGGACAGGAGCTAACTATGGCTACACCTTC. Translated: CASSPPGTGANYGYTF.

The CDR3 protein is CAIEGGRYGYTF. CDR3 DNA sequence: TGTGCCATCGAAGGGGGGCGCTATGGCTACACCTTC. V is TRBV10-3 and J is TRBJ1-2, with D maybe TRBD1 (6 bases). The CDR3 loop spans 12 amino acids. Germline CDR1 and CDR2: ENHRY and SYGVKD. The ends were cut back, 8 bases at V and 4 bases at J, with 11 bases in the middle.

This sequence joins TRBV5-6 and TRBJ1-2; D gene ambiguous. Germline loops: CDR1 SGHDT, CDR2 YYEEEE. V lost 0 bases, J lost 4 bases, and 7 bases lay in between. This CDR3 region has 13 residues. CDR3 sequence: CASSLETVYGYTF. The CDR3 DNA follows: TGTGCCAGCAGCTTGGAAACAGTCTATGGCTACACCTTC.

This clone was detected a few times. The chain links TRBV4-3 to TRBJ1-4; D uncertain. The V end was cut by 0 bases, the J end by 5 bases, with 10 bases between. The CDR3 sequence is 15 residues long. Germline lookup yields CDR1 LGHNA and CDR2 YSLEER. The CDR3 DNA reads as TGCGCCAGCAGCCAAGATGCAGTGCCAAATGAAAAACTGTTTTTT. Residues: CASSQDAVPNEKLFF.